This T cell receptor (beta chain) was retrieved from a study of control samples from healthy donors and cancer patients. Clones were sequenced by immunoSEQ multiplex PCR, and TCRdb holds only the in-frame ones, with some missing. Here the sample spans some 140,000 clones, about 93% being singletons. The germline V gene has CDR1 LGHDT and CDR2 YNNKEL (reference sequence). The CDR3 is 16 amino acids. V was cut by 4 bases and J by 2 bases, with 16 bases left in between. This sequence joins TRBV3-1 (or the pseudogene TRBV3-2) and TRBJ2-3; D is unresolved. The sample was PBMCs. The sequence was obtained from a man aged 60 to 69 with colorectal cancer. CDR3 residues: CASSPRASRATDTQYF. In DNA, the CDR3 is TGTGCCAGCAGCCCCAGAGCCAGTCGGGCCACAGATACGCAGTATTTT.